These 14 T cell receptor beta chains originate from one sample sequenced in a study of blood T cell repertoires in COVID-19. Measured with immunoSEQ multiplex PCR; TCRdb has only the in-frame clones, and not every one. The repertoire consists of some 190,000 clones, with around 84% occurring once and the leading ten covering about 20%. Specimen: peripheral blood. The source of these receptors is a human donor in a cohort sampled during active COVID-19.

V and J are TRBV9 and TRBJ1-1, with a possible D match to TRBD1 (6 bases). CDR1 and CDR2 from the germline V gene are SGDLS and YYNGEE. The CDR3 runs 15 residues. The germline V and J ends were trimmed by 0 bases and 5 bases, with 14 bases remaining between them. The CDR3 sequence: CASSVGLEGGTEAFF. CDR3 DNA: TGTGCCAGCAGCGTAGGATTGGAGGGGGGGACTGAAGCTTTCTTT.

This rearrangement joins TRBV7-9 to TRBJ2-5, with 7 bases that match TRBD2. The germline gives CDR1 SEHNR, CDR2 FQNEAQ (reference sequence). The CDR3 totals 16 residues. Trimming removed 1 base from V and 0 bases from J; junction bases left unmatched: 5. The CDR3 DNA is TGTGCCAGCAGCTTAGTTACGGGGGGTTACCAAGAGACCCAGTACTTC. Translation: CASSLVTGGYQETQYF.

Points on this clone: Different DNA sequences within this sample yield the same CDR3. The chain links TRBV11-2 to TRBJ1-3; no clear D. Deletions cut 2 bases from V and 7 bases from J, with 3 bases between. The CDR3 is 11 residues long. Germline V gives CDR1 SGHAT, CDR2 FQNNGV. CDR3 coding DNA: TGTGCCAGCAGCTTATCTAACACCATATATTTT. This sequence encodes CASSLSNTIYF. The variable domain in full, completed from reference TRBV11-2 and TRBJ1-3, reads EAGVAQSPRYKIIEKRQSVAFWCNPISGHATLYWYQQILGQGPKLLIQFQNNGVVDDSQLPKDRFSAERLKGVDSTLKIQPAKLEDSAVYLCASSLSNTIYFGEGSWLTVV.

This clone is a singleton in its sample. The chain carries TRBV6-1 and TRBJ1-2; unclear D gene. This CDR3 region has 14 residues. With 0 bases removed from V and 4 bases from J, the gap between germline ends came to 9 bases. Germline CDR1 MNHNS, CDR2 SASEGT. The CDR3 spells CASSEARGIYGYTF. The CDR3 DNA follows: TGTGCCAGCAGTGAAGCGCGGGGAATCTATGGCTACACCTTC.

The genes are TRBV2 and TRBJ2-7, with 8 bases aligning to TRBD2. The CDR3 extends over 13 amino acids. V lost 4 bases, J lost 5 bases, and 4 bases stayed unmatched. CDR1 SNHLY and CDR2 FYNNEI come from the germline V gene. The CDR3 DNA reads as TGTGCCAGCAGTGGGACTAGCAGCCACGAGCAGTACTTC. Protein product: CASSGTSSHEQYF.

This rearrangement joins TRBV5-1 to TRBJ2-5; TRBD2 is a possible D gene (6 bases). The germline gives CDR1 SGHRS, CDR2 YFSETQ. With 1 base removed from V and 5 bases from J, the gap between germline ends came to 12 bases. The CDR3 covers 14 residues. The DNA of the CDR3 is TGCGCCAGCAGCTTGAACGTGGGGAGGGAGACCCAGTACTTC. Protein sequence: CASSLNVGRETQYF.

This clone has only a few counts. The V and J genes are TRBV30 and TRBJ2-3; tentatively, D is TRBD2 (6 bases). The V gene lost 2 bases and the J gene lost 2 bases, with 11 bases spanning the gap. This CDR3 region has 14 residues. Germline V gene sequence: CDR1 GTSNPN, CDR2 SVGIG (reference sequence). In DNA, the CDR3 is TGTGCCTGGAGTAGGGCGGGGTACACAGATACGCAGTATTTT. Its protein product is CAWSRAGYTDTQYF.

The CDR3 here is CASSPTGNEQFF. The DNA for the CDR3 is TGTGCCAGCAGCCCGACGGGGAATGAGCAGTTCTTC. The V and J genes are TRBV7-3 and TRBJ2-1; possibly TRBD2 for D (5 bases). The CDR3 has 12 residues. Per germline, CDR1 SGHTA and CDR2 FQGTGA. V shed 5 bases and J shed 7 bases, with 9 bases lying between them.

The rearrangement joins TRBV28 to TRBJ2-1; a possible D gene is TRBD2 (6 bases). CDR3 length equals 14 residues. The V gene's germline CDR1 is MDHEN and CDR2 SYDVKM. V lost 7 bases, J lost 4 bases, and 14 bases lay in between. For the CDR3, the DNA is TGTGCCAGCACGAGAGGGACTTCTTACAATGAGCAGTTCTTC. Residues: CASTRGTSYNEQFF.

The genes are TRBV30 and TRBJ1-2; the D is unclear. The CDR3 is made up of 11 amino acids. CDR1 is GTSNPN and CDR2 is SVGIG in the germline V gene (reference sequence). V was pared by 7 bases and J by 3 bases, with 9 bases between. CDR3 DNA: TGTGCCTCCTCGGTCGACTATGGCTACACCTTC. Protein product: CASSVDYGYTF.

The chain combines TRBV7-9 with TRBJ2-7, with a possible D match to TRBD1 (6 bases). V gave up 7 bases and J gave up 2 bases, with 12 bases separating them. The length of the CDR3 is 13 residues. Germline V gives CDR1 SEHNR, CDR2 FQNEAQ (reference sequence). DNA for the CDR3: TGTGCCAGCACCCAACAGGGAGCCTACGAGCAGTACGTC. Translation gives CASTQQGAYEQYV.

This clone showed up just once. The genes are TRBV29-1 and TRBJ1-2; tentative D call: TRBD1 (6 bases). V shed 6 bases and J shed 6 bases, with 11 bases lying between them. The CDR3 sequence is 11 residues long. CDR1 and CDR2 from the germline V gene are SQVTM and ANQGSEA. CDR3 DNA: TGCAGCGTGACACAGGGAAATGGCTACACCTTC. Protein product: CSVTQGNGYTF.

The chain carries TRBV6-5 and TRBJ1-6; tentatively, D is TRBD1 (6 bases). The length of the CDR3 is 14 residues. Germline assignment: CDR1 MNHEY and CDR2 SVGAGI. The V end lost 8 bases, the J end lost 4 bases, and 12 bases lay between the germline ends. The CDR3 region has the DNA TGTGCCAGCGGAACAGGGTCGTATAATTCACCCCTCCACTTT. Translating it yields CASGTGSYNSPLHF.

The gene calls are TRBV19 and TRBJ1-5, with D unresolved. The germline V gene has CDR1 LNHDA and CDR2 SQIVND (reference sequence). This CDR3 has 13 residues. Trimming stripped 6 bases from V and 6 bases from J, with 12 bases between. CDR3 bases: TGTGCCAGTAGCCCACTGGAGGGTCAGCCCCAGCATTTT. It is translated as CASSPLEGQPQHF.